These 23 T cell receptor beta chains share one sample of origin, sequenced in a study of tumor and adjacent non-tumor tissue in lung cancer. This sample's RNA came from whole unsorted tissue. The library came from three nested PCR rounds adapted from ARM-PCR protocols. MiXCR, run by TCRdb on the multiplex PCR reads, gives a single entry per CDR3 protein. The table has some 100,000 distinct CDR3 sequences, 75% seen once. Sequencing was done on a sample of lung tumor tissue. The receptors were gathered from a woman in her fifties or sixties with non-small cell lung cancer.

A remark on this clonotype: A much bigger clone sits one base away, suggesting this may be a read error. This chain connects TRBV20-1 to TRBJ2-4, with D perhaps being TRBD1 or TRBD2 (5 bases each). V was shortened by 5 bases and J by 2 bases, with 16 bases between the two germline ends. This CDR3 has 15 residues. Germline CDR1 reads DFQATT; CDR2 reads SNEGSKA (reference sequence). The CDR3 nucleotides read TGCAGTGCTGTGGGGGTTATGGGAACCAAAAACATTCAGTACTTC. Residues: CSAVGVMGTKNIQYF.

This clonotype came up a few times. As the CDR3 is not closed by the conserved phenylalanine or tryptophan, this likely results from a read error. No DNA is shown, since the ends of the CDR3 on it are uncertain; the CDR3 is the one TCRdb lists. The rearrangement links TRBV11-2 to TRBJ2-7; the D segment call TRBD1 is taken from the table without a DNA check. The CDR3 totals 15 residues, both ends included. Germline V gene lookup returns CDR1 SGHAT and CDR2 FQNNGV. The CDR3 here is CASSSPVGSSYEKYL.

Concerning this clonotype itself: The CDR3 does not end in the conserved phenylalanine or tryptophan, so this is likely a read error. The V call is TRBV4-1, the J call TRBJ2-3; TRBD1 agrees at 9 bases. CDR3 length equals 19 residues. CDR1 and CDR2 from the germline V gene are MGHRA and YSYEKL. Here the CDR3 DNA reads TGCGCCAGCAGCCAGAAAGCCCTCGGACAGGGGCTAAGCACAGATACACAGTATATT. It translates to CASSQKALGQGLSTDTQYI.

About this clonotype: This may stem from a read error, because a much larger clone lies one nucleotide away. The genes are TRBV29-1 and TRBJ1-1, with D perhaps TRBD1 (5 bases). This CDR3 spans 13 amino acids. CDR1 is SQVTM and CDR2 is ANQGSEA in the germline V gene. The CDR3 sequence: CNVERGTRTEAFF. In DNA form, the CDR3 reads TGCAACGTTGAACGAGGGACGAGGACTGAAGCTTTCTTT.

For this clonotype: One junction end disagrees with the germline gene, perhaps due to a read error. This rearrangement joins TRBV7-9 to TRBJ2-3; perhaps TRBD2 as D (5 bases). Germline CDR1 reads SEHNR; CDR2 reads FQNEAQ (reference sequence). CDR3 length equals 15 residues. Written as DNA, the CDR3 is TGTGCCAGCAGCTTAGGCGGGTCTAGCATAGATACGCAGTATTTT. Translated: CASSLGGSSIDTQYF.

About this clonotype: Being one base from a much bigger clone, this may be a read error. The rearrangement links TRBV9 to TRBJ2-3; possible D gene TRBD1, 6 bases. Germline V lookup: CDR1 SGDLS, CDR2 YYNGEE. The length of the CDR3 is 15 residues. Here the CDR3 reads CASSLGQPYTDTKYF. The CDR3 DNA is TGTGCCAGCAGCCTAGGACAGCCTTACACAGATACGAAGTATTTT.

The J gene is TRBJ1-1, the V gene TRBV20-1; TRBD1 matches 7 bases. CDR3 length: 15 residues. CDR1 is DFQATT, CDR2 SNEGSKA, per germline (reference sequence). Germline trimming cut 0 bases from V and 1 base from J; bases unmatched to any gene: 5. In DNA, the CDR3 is TGCAGTGCTAGAGATCCGGGACAGAAGAACACTGAAGCTTTCTTT. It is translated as CSARDPGQKNTEAFF.

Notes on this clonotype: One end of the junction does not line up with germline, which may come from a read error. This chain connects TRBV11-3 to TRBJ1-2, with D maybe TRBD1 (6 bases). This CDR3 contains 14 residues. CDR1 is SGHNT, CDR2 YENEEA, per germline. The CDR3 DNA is TGTGCCACCAGCTTACAGGGCCCGCCCTATGGCTACACCTTC. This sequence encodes CATSLQGPPYGYTF.

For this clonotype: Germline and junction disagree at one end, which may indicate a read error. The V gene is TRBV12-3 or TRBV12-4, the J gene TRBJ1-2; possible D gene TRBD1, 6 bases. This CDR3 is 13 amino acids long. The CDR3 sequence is CVSSLRTDYGYTF. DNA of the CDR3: TGTGTCAGCAGTCTCCGGACAGATTATGGCTACACCTTC.

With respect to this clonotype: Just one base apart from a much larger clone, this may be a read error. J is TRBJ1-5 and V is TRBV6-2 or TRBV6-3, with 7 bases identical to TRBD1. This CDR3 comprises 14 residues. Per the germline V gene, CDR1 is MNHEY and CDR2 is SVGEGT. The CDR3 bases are TGTGCCAACAGTGACAGGGAAGGTTATCAGCCCCAGCATTTT. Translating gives CANSDREGYQPQHF.

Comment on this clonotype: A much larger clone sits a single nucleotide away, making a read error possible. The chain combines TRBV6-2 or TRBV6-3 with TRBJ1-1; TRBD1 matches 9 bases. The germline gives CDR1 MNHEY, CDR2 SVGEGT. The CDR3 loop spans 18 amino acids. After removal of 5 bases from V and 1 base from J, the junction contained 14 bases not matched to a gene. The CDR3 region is CASSHSPPPGQGNTEAFF. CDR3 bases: TGTGCCAGCAGTCACAGTCCACCCCCGGGACAGGGGAACACTGAAGCTTTCTTT.

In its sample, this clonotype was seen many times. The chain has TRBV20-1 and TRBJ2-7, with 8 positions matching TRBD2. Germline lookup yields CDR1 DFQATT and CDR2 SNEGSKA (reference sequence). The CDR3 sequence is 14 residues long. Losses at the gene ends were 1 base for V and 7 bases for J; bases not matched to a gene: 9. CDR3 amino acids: CSARAPGLVGEQYF. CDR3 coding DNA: TGCAGTGCTAGAGCTCCGGGACTAGTCGGGGAGCAGTACTTC.

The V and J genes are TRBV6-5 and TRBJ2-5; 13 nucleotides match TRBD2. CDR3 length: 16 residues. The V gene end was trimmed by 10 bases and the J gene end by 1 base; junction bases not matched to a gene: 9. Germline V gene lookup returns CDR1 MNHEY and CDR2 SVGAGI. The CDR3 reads CAISQGLAGPQETQYF. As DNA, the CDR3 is TGTGCCATCAGCCAGGGACTAGCGGGACCCCAAGAGACCCAGTACTTC.

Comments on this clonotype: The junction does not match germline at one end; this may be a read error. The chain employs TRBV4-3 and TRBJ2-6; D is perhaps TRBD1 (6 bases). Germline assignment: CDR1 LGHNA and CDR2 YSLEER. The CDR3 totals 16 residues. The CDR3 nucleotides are TGCGTCAGCAGCCATCTACAGGGTGATGGGGCCAACGTCCCGACTTTC. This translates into CVSSHLQGDGANVPTF.

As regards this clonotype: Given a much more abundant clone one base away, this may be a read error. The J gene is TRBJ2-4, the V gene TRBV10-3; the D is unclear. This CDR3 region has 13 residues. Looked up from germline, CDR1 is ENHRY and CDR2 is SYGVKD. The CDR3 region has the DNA TGTACCATCAGTGACCTAGCCAAAAACATTCAGTACTTC. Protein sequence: CTISDLAKNIQYF.

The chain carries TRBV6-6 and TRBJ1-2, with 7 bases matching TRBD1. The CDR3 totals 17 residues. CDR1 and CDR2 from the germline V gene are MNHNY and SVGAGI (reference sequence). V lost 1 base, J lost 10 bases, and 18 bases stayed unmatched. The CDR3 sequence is CASSYFADRTRTHDYTF. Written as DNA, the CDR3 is TGTGCCAGCAGTTACTTTGCGGACAGGACCAGGACTCATGACTACACCTTC.

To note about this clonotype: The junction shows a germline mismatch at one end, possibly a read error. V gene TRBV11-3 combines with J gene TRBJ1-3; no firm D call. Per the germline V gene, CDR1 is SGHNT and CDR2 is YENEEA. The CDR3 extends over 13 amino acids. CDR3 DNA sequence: TGTGCCATCAGCTTAAGATTGCCCAACATCATATATTTT. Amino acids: CAISLRLPNIIYF.

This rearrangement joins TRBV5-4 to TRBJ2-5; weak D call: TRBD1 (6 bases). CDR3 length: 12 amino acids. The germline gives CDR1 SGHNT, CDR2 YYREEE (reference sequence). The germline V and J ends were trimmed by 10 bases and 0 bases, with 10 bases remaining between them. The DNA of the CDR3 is TGTGCCGTCACAGGGAACCAAGAGACCCAGTACTTC. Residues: CAVTGNQETQYF.

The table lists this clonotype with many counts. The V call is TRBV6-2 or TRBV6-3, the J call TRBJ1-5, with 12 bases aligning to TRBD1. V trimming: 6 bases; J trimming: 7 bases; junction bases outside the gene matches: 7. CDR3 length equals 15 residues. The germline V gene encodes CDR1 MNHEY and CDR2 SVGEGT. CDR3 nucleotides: TGTGCCAGCAGAAAAGGGACAGGGGGCCGACAGCCCCAGCATTTT. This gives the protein CASRKGTGGRQPQHF.

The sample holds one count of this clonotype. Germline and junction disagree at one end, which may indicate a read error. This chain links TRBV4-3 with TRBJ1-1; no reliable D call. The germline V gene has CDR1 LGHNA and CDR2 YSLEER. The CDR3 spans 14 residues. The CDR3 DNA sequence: TGCGCCAGCAGCCAAGACGCCTCGGGAACTGAAGCTTTATTT. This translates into CASSQDASGTEALF.

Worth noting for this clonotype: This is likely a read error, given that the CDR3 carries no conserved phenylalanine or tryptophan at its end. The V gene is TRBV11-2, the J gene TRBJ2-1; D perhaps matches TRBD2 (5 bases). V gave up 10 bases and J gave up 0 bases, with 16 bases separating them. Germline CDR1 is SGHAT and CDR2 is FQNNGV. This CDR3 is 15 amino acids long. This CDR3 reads CATRGRGGSYNEQFI. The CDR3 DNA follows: TGTGCCACCCGAGGCCGAGGAGGCTCCTACAATGAGCAGTTCATC.

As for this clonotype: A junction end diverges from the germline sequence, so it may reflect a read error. The CDR3 here is CASRGQVANNEQFF. For the CDR3, the DNA is TGTGCGAGCAGGGGACAAGTGGCCAACAATGAGCAGTTCTTC. The J gene is TRBJ2-1, the V gene TRBV11-3, with D tentatively TRBD1 (6 bases). This CDR3 has 14 amino acids. From germline, CDR1 is SGHNT and CDR2 YENEEA.

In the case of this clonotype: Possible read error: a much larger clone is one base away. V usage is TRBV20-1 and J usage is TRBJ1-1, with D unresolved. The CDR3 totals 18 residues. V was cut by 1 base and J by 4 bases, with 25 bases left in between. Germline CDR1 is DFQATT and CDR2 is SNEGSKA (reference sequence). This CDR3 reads CSARVGLGVQYWGTEAFF. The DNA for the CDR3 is TGCAGTGCTAGAGTTGGCCTGGGTGTTCAGTACTGGGGCACTGAAGCTTTCTTT.